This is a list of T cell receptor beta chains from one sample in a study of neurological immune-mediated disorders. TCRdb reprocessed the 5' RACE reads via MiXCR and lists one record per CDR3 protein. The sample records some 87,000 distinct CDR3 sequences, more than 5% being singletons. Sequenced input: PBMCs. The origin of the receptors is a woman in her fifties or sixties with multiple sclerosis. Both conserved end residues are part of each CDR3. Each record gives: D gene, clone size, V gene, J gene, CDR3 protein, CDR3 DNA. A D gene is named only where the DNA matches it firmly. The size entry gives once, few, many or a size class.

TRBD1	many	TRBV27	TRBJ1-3	CAMGTGSGNTIYF	TGTGCCATGGGGACAGGTTCTGGAAACACCATATATTTT
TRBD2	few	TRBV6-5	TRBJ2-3	CASSYSITSGGTDTQYF	TGTGCCAGCAGTTACTCGATTACTAGCGGGGGGACAGATACGCAGTATTTT
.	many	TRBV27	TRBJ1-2	CASSSSGLGARILHGYTF	TGTGCCAGCAGTTCCTCCGGGTTGGGGGCGCGGATATTACATGGCTACACCTTC
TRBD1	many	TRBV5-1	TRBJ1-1	CASSFTGTGAGTEAFF	TGCGCCAGCAGCTTTACCGGGACAGGGGCCGGCACTGAAGCTTTCTTT
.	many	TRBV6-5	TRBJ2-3	CASTAGLVDHTQYF	TGTGCCAGCACTGCGGGGCTTGTCGACCATACGCAGTATTTT
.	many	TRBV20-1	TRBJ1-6	CSAREGGPLHF	TGCAGTGCTAGAGAAGGTGGGCCCCTCCACTTT
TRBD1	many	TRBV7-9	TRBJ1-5	CASSLGRGRNQPQHF	TGTGCCAGCAGCTTAGGCAGGGGGCGAAATCAGCCCCAGCATTTT
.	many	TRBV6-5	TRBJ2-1	CATRTNEQFF	TGTGCCACCCGGACGAATGAGCAGTTCTTC
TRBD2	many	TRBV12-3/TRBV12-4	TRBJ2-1	CASTREGVSRFF	TGTGCCAGCACCCGGGAGGGCGTTAGTCGGTTCTTC
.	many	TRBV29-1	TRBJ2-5	CSVGPLETQYF	TGCAGCGTTGGTCCCCTGGAGACCCAGTACTTC
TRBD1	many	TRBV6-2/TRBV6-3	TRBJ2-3	CASSLQGGTDTQYF	TGTGCCAGCAGTCTACAGGGGGGCACAGATACGCAGTATTTT
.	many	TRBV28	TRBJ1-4	CASSLKAGLGEKLFF	TGTGCCAGCAGTTTAAAGGCCGGCCTTGGGGAAAAACTGTTTTTT
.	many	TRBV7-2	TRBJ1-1	CASSPSWGLSAFF	TGTGCCAGCAGCCCGTCATGGGGGCTGTCTGCTTTCTTT
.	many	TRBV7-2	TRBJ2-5	CASSLGRKETQYF	TGTGCCAGCAGCTTAGGCCGAAAAGAGACCCAGTACTTC
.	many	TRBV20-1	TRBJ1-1	CSAPRVELNTEAFF	TGCAGTGCCCCTAGGGTGGAGTTGAACACTGAAGCTTTCTTT